This is a list of T cell receptor beta chains from one sample in a study of blood T cell repertoires in COVID-19. Data came from immunoSEQ multiplex PCR; TCRdb stores just in-frame clones and leaves some out. The sample has under 400,000 clones; 65% to 90% are singletons. Material for sequencing was PBMCs or T cells enriched from blood (not recorded which). The receptors stem from a woman in her 40s with acute COVID-19. Each CDR3 is given without its conserved first and last residue. For some rows the clone size is stated as once, few or many, or as a class when expanded; others skip it.

j_gene	abundance	v_gene	CDR3aa
TRBJ1-6	many	TRBV27	ASSLPGGNSPLH
TRBJ1-4	NA	TRBV6-5	ASSRGQNNEKLF
TRBJ2-7	NA	TRBV4-3	ASSQSGGQTYEQY
TRBJ1-5	once	TRBV7-8	ASSPKVQVNQPQH
TRBJ1-6	few	TRBV27	ASSSRDNRPLH
TRBJ1-2	NA	TRBV5-5	ASSPWTGDYGYT
TRBJ1-3	NA	TRBV4-3	ASSQGDRGSGTIY
TRBJ1-5	few	TRBV19	ASIRSGKGNQPQH
TRBJ2-1	NA	TRBV27	ASSSYRAKEF
TRBJ1-4	once	TRBV7-9	ASSRDTATNEKLF
TRBJ1-2	NA	TRBV7-9	ASSSAGKSYGHT
TRBJ2-1	NA	TRBV4-3	ASSQGGVSYNEQF
TRBJ2-3	NA	TRBV4-2	ASSQAGLALTTTDTQY
TRBJ2-7	NA	TRBV6-2/TRBV6-3	ASSYAGLASYEQY
TRBJ1-5	NA	TRBV28	ASSLERSDRGNQPQH
TRBJ1-2	few	TRBV28	ASSLDSRFGGYT
TRBJ1-1	NA	TRBV11-2	ASSYQDEGFPIAF
TRBJ1-2	NA	TRBV28	ASRQTGQGWYGYT
TRBJ1-1	NA	TRBV12-5	ASGLVRGQGGTEAF
TRBJ2-3	NA	TRBV7-2	ASSLGSGKGTDTQY
TRBJ2-2	NA	TRBV13	ASSYRTGELF
TRBJ2-2	NA	TRBV9	ASSVAYTGELF
TRBJ2-7	NA	TRBV10-3	AAETDSYEQY
TRBJ1-5	NA	TRBV7-2	ASSLDRYNQPQH
TRBJ2-3	NA	TRBV28	ASSFASRDTQY
TRBJ1-1	once	TRBV7-8	ASSQVYQGDTEAF
TRBJ1-2	NA	TRBV4-3	ASSLAPQRLVGYT
TRBJ1-2	NA	TRBV27	ASSLSGEHGYT
TRBJ2-5	NA	TRBV5-4	ASSPTGGRGTQY
TRBJ2-5	NA	TRBV6-2/TRBV6-3	ASSFSLGQYQETQY
TRBJ1-1	NA	TRBV12-5	ASGSVRSAEAF
TRBJ2-7	once	TRBV6-5	ASSSTSGRSYEQY
TRBJ2-3	NA	TRBV4-3	ASSQEGPGTADTQY
TRBJ1-2	NA	TRBV5-5	ASSAEGHTYGYT
TRBJ1-2	once	TRBV19	ASRVELNGYT
TRBJ1-2	NA	TRBV14	ASSQDGGVPVNGYT
TRBJ1-6	NA	TRBV5-1	ASSSKGQGSYNSPLH